This is a list of T cell receptor beta chains from one sample in a study of patients and donors after allogeneic stem cell transplantation. A single record per CDR3 protein comes from TCRdb applying MiXCR to the RT-PCR reads. The data show around 2,000 distinct CDR3 sequences, roughly 4.7% seen once. Sequencing input: blood, either unsorted or a sorted T cell fraction (not recorded which). Every receptor here comes from a human donor who was either an allogeneic HSCT recipient or a stem cell or donor lymphocyte infusion donor (not recorded which). It is not recorded whose cells these are; they may come from a transplant donor. CDR3s leave out the opening cysteine and the closing phenylalanine or tryptophan. The order of the fields is clone size, V gene, CDR3 protein. Size is omitted from some rows. Given values are once, few, many or a class for expanded clones.

medium-sized TRBV27 ASSFYAGGNTGELF
medium-sized TRBV6-5 ASASIGGQF
medium-sized TRBV29-1 SVKPGQGGYT
few TRBV6-5 ASSVTGFPLH
few TRBV6-4 ASSQELAGTDTQY
medium-sized TRBV19 ASSSARRQETQY
. TRBV5-1 ASNSQSTATEAF
. TRBV7-8 ASSLRSEQF
few TRBV5-1 ASGPGLVGNEQF
. TRBV7-2 ASSLSGNQPQH
large TRBV3-1 ASSQDGNGYEQY
few TRBV7-2 ASSLGYKDTQY
medium-sized TRBV6-2/TRBV6-3 ASSYSPAGGLYNEQF
medium-sized TRBV5-6 ASRARSEQF
few TRBV9 ASSQTQDRGNTDTQY
medium-sized TRBV12-3/TRBV12-4 ASRVTGHYGYT
. TRBV10-3 AISEPGATTGELF
few TRBV28 ASGQSGVTSTDTQY
few TRBV7-2 ASSTGLAGYNEQF
medium-sized TRBV29-1 SVAVSSQETQY
few TRBV20-1 SAREGTGNEPQH
medium-sized TRBV7-2 ASSFTGGGYEQY
few TRBV6-1 ASSASGQGNEKLF
few TRBV10-2 ASREKLRLSYEQY
medium-sized TRBV5-5 ASSLTGTSNQPQH
few TRBV10-3 AISYTDTQY
. TRBV27 ASSRARDSPLH
. TRBV11-2 ASSPAVSGELF
large TRBV11-3 ASSFSGLAGETQY
. TRBV5-5 ASRLAGVSYNEQF
. TRBV6-2/TRBV6-3 ASSYSMPQATQY
medium-sized TRBV9 ASSANPTSTDTQY
few TRBV6-5 ASSSRDTFSPEQY
large TRBV5-5 ASSLMEIGHEQF
large TRBV7-8 ASSFAGHNEQF
medium-sized TRBV5-4 ASSPLGTGGYNSPLH
medium-sized TRBV5-1 ASSLGRDTVDGYT
medium-sized TRBV6-5 ASSYSDRGPYNEQF
. TRBV7-7 ASSFTSRNEQF
. TRBV7-2 ASSFTRNQETQY
medium-sized TRBV27 ASSFGGSGTYEQY
medium-sized TRBV7-2 ASSLVQGADGYT
hyperexpanded TRBV10-3 AISVGNEQF
few TRBV5-6 ASSLRYEQY
medium-sized TRBV4-1 ASSQKSTENTEAF
. TRBV5-1 ARSTGQPYNEQF
medium-sized TRBV9 ASSVGVGLANYGYT
. TRBV25-1 ASGQGNYGYT
. TRBV3-1 ASSPYRDYEQY